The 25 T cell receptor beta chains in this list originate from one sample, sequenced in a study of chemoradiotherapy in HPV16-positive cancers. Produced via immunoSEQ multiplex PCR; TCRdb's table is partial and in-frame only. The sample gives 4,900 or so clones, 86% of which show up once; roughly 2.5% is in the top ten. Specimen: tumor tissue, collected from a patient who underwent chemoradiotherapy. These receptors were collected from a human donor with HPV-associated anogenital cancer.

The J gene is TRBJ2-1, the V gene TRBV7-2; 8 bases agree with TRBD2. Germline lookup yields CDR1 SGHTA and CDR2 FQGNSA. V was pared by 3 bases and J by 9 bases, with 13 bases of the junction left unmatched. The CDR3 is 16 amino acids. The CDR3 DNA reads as TGTGCCAGCAGCTTGGGAGCGGGAGTAGGTGTAAGTGAGCAGTTCTTC. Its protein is CASSLGAGVGVSEQFF.

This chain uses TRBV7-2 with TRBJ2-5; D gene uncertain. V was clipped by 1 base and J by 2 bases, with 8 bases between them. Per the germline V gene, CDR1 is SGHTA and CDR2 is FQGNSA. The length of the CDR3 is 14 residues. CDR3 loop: CASSLDMGQETQYF. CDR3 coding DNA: TGTGCCAGCAGCTTAGATATGGGGCAAGAGACCCAGTACTTC.

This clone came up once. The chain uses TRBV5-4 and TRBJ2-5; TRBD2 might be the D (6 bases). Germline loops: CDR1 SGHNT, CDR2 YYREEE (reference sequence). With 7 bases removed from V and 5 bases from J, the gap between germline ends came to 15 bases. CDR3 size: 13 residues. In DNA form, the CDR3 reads TGTGCCAGCGCACCACAAGGAGGGGAGACCCAGTACTTC. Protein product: CASAPQGGETQYF.

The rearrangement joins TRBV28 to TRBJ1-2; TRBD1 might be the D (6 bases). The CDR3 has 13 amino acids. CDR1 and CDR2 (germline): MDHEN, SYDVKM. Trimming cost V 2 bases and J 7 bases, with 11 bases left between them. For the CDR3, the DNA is TGTGCCAGCAGTTTACGGGGGCAGATTGGCTACACCTTC. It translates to CASSLRGQIGYTF.

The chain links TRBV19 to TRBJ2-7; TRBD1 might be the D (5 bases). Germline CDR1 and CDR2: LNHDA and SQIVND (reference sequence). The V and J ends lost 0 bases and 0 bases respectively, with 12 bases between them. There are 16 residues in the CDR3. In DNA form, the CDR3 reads TGTGCCAGTAGTATAGATCGAACAGGTCTCTCCTACGAGCAGTACTTC. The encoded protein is CASSIDRTGLSYEQYF. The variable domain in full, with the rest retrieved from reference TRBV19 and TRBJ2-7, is DGGITQSPKYLFRKEGQNVTLSCEQNLNHDAMYWYRQDPGQGLRLIYYSQIVNDFQKGDIAEGYSVSREKKESFPLTVTSAQKNPTAFYLCASSIDRTGLSYEQYFGPGTRLTVT.

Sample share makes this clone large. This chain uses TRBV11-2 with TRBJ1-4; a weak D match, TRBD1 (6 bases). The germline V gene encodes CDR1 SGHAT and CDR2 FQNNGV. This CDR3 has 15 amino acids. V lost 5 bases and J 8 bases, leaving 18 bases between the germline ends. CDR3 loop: CASSQEAGGDEKLFF. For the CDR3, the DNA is TGTGCCAGCAGCCAAGAGGCTGGGGGCGACGAAAAACTGTTTTTT.

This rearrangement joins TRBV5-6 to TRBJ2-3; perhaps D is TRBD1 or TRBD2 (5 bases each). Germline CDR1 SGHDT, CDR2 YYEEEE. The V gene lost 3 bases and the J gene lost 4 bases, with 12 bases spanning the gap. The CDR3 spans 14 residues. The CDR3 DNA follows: TGTGCCAGCAGCTCTTGGGACGGGTCAGATACGCAGTATTTT. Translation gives CASSSWDGSDTQYF.

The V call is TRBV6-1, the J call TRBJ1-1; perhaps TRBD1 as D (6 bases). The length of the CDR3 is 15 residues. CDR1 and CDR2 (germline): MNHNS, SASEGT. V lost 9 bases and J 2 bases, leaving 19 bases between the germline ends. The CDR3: CASSPRGGTNTEAFF. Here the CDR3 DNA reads TGTGCCAGTTCTCCACGGGGGGGCACCAACACTGAAGCTTTCTTT.

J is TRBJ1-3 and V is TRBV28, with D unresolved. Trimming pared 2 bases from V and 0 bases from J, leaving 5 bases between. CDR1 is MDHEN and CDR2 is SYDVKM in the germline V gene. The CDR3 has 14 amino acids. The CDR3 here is CASSLIGSGNTIYF. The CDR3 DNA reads TGTGCCAGCAGTTTAATCGGCTCTGGAAACACCATATATTTT.

The CDR3 DNA reads as TGTGCCAGTAGCAGGGGGGTGGTATACAATGAGCAGTTCTTC. Protein: CASSRGVVYNEQFF. The J gene is TRBJ2-1, the V gene TRBV19, with D possibly TRBD1 on 7 matching bases. Germline-derived CDR1 and CDR2 are LNHDA and SQIVND (reference sequence). Trimming pared 6 bases from V and 4 bases from J, leaving 13 bases between. The CDR3 consists of 14 residues.

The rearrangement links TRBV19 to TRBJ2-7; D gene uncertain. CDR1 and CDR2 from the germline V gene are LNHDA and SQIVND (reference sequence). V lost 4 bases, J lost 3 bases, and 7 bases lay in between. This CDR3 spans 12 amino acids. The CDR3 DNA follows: TGTGCCAGTAGTAATCTGGACTACGAGCAGTACTTC. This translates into CASSNLDYEQYF. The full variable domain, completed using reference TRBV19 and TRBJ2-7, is DGGITQSPKYLFRKEGQNVTLSCEQNLNHDAMYWYRQDPGQGLRLIYYSQIVNDFQKGDIAEGYSVSREKKESFPLTVTSAQKNPTAFYLCASSNLDYEQYFGPGTRLTVT.

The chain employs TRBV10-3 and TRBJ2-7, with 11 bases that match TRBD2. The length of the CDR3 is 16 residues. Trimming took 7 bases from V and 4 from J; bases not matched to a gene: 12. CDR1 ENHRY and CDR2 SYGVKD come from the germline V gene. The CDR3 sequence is CAITSTSGKSAYEQYF. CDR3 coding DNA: TGTGCCATCACCTCGACTAGCGGGAAATCCGCGTACGAGCAGTACTTC.

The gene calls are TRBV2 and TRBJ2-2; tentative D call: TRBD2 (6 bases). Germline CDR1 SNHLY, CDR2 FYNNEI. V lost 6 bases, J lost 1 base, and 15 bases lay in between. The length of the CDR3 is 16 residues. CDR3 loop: CASRGAGLENTGELFF. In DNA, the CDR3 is TGTGCCAGCAGGGGTGCGGGACTCGAGAACACCGGGGAGCTGTTTTTT.

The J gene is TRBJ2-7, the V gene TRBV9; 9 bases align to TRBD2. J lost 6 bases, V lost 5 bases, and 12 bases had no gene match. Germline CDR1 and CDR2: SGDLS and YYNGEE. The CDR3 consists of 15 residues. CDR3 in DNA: TGTGCCAGCAGTGGGGGACTAGCCATGACCTCCGAGCAGTACTTC. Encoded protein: CASSGGLAMTSEQYF.

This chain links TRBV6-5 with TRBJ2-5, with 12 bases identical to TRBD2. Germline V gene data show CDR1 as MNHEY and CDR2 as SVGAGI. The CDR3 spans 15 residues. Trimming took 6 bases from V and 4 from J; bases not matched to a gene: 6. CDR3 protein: CASSRLAGVGETQYF. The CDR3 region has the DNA TGTGCCAGCAGCCGACTAGCGGGGGTTGGAGAGACCCAGTACTTC.

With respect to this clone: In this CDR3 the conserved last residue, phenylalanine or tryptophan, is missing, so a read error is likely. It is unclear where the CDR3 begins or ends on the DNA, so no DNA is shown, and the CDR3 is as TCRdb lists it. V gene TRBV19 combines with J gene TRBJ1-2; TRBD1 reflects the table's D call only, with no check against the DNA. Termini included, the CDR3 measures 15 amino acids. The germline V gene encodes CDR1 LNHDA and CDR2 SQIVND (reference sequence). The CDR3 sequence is CASSAVKTNRKTYGY.

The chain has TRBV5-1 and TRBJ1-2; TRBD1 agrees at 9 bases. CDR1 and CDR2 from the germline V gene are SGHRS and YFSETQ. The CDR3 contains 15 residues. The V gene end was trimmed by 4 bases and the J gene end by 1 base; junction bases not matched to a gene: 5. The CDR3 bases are TGCGCCAGCAGCGCGAGGACAGGGGATAACTATGGCTACACCTTC. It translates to CASSARTGDNYGYTF. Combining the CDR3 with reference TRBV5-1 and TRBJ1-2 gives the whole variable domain KAGVTQTPRYLIKTRGQQVTLSCSPISGHRSVSWYQQTPGQGLQFLFEYFSETQRNKGNFPGRFSGRQFSNSRSEMNVSTLELGDSALYLCASSARTGDNYGYTFGSGTRLTVV.

The CDR3, as DNA: TGTGCCAGCAGCTTTGCCTTGGGGGGCAATCAGCCCCAGCATTTT. It yields the protein CASSFALGGNQPQHF. This rearrangement joins TRBV5-6 to TRBJ1-5, with a weak D call TRBD1 (5 bases). The CDR3 contains 15 residues. Trimming took off 2 bases at V and 2 bases at J, with 11 bases between the two ends. Germline loops: CDR1 SGHDT, CDR2 YYEEEE.

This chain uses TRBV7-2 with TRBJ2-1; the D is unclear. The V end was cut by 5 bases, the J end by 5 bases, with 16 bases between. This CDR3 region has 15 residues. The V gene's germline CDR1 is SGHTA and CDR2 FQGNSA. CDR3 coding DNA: TGTGCCAGCAGCCCACAGACAAGATCGAACAATGAGCAGTTCTTC. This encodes CASSPQTRSNNEQFF.

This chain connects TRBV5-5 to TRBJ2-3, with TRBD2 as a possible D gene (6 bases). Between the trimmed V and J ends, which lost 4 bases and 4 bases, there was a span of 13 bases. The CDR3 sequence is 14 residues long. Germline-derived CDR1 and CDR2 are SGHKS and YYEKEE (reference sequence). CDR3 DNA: TGTGCCAGCAGCCTTGGAGGGAGAGCAGATACGCAGTATTTT. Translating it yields CASSLGGRADTQYF.

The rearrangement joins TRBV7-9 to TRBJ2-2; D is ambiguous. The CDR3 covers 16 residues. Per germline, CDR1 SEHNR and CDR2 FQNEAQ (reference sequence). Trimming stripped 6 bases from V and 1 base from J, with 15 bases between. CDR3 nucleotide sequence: TGTGCCAGCAGTTCCATCGGGTCAGAGAACACCGGGGAGCTGTTTTTT. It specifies CASSSIGSENTGELFF. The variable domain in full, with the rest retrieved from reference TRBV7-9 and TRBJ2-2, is DTGVSQNPRHKITKRGQNVTFRCDPISEHNRLYWYRQTLGQGPEFLTYFQNEAQLEKSRLLSDRFSAERPKGSFSTLEIQRTEQGDSAMYLCASSSIGSENTGELFFGEGSRLTVL.

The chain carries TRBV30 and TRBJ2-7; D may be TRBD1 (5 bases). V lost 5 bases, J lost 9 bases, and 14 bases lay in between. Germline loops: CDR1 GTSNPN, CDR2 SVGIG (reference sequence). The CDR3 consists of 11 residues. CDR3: CAWGLQASQYF. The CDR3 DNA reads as TGTGCCTGGGGATTACAGGCTTCGCAGTACTTC.

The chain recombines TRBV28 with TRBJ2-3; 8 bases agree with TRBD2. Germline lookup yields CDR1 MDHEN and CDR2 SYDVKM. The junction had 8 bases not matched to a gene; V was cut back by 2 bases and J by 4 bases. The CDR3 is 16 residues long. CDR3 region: CASSLRSAGVPDTQYF. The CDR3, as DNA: TGTGCCAGCAGTTTACGATCAGCGGGAGTTCCAGATACGCAGTATTTT. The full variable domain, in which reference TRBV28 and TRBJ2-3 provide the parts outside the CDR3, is DVKVTQSSRYLVKRTGEKVFLECVQDMDHENMFWYRQDPGLGLRLIYFSYDVKMKEKGDIPEGYSVSREKKERFSLILESASTNQTSMYLCASSLRSAGVPDTQYFGPGTRLTVL.

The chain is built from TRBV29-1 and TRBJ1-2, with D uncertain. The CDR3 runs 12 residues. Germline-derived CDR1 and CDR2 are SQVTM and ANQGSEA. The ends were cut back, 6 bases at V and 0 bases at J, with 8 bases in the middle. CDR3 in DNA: TGCAGCGTGGAGACATCTAACTATGGCTACACCTTC. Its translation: CSVETSNYGYTF.

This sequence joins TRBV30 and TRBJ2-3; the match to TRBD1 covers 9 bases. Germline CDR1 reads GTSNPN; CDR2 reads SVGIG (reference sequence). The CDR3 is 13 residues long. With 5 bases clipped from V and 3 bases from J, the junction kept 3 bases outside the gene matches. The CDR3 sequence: CAWGQGKTDTQYF. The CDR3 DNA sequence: TGTGCCTGGGGACAGGGGAAGACAGATACGCAGTATTTT.